This T cell receptor beta chain was sequenced in a study of blood T cells in healthy people across ages. PCR was performed a second time for roughly 6 to 12 cycles using a sample-barcoded 5' primer and a J-beta primer mix. TCRdb passed the 5' RACE reads through MiXCR, listing each CDR3 protein once. The data show about 1.4 million distinct CDR3 sequences, approximately 59% seen once. This clonotype was counted between two and nine times. Sequencing input: blood. This receptor was identified in a man younger than 35 in good health.

CDR3 sequence (DNA): TGCGCCAGCAGCCGCCCGGGGAGCTACGAGCAGTACTTC. Protein sequence: CASSRPGSYEQYF. This rearrangement joins TRBV5-1 to TRBJ2-7; D is perhaps TRBD2 (5 bases). Germline CDR1 SGHRS, CDR2 YFSETQ. Trimming left V 4 bases short and J 3 bases short, with 11 bases between. The CDR3 length is 13 residues.